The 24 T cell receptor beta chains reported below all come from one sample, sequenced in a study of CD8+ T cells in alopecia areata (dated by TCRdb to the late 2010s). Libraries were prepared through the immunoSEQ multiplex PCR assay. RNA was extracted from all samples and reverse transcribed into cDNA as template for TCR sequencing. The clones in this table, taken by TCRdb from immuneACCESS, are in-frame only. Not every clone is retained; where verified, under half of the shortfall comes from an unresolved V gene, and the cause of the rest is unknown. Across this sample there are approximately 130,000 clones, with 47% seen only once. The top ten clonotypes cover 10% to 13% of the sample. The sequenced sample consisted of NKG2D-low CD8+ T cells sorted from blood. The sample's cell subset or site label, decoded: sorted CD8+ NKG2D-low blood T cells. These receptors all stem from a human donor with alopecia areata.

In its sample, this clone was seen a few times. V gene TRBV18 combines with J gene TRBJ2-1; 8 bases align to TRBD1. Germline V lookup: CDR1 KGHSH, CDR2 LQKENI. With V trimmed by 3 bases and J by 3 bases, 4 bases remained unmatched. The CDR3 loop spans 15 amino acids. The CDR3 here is CASSPSGTGYNEQFF. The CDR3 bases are TGTGCCAGCTCACCCTCCGGGACAGGCTACAATGAGCAGTTCTTC.

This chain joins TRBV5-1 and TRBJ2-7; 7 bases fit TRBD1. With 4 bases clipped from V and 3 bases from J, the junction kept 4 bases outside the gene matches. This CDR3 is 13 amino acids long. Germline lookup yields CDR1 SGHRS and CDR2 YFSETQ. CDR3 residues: CASSTDRDYEQYF. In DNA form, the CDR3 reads TGCGCCAGCAGCACCGACAGGGACTACGAGCAGTACTTC.

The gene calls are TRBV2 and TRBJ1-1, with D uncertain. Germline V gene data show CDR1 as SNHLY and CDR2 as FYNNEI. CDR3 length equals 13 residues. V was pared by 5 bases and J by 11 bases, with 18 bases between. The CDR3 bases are TGTGCCAGCAGTAAAACGACAAGTCCGGGGGCTTTCTTT. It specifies CASSKTTSPGAFF.

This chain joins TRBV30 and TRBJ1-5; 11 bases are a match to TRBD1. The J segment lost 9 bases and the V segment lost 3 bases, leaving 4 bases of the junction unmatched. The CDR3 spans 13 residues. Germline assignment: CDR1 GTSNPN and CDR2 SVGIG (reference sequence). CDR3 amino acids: CAWRGQGVRPQHF. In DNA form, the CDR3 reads TGTGCCTGGAGGGGACAGGGGGTCAGGCCCCAGCATTTT.

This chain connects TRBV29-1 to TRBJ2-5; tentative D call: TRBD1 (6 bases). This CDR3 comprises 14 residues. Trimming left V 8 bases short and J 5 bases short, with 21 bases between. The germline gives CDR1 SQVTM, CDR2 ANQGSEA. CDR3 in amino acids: CSIQGQGDSETQYF. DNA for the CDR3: TGCAGCATCCAGGGGCAGGGTGATTCCGAGACCCAGTACTTC. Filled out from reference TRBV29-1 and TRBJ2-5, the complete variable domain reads SAVISQKPSRDICQRGTSLTIQCQVDSQVTMMFWYRQQPGQSLTLIATANQGSEATYESGFVIDKFPISRPNLTFSTLTVSNMSPEDSSIYLCSIQGQGDSETQYFGPGTRLLVL.

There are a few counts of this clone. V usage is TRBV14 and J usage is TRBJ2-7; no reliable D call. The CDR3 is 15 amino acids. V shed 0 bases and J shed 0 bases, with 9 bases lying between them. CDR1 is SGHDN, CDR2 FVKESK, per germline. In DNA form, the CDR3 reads TGTGCCAGCAGCCAAGAGTCAGCCGCCTCCTACGAGCAGTACTTC. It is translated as CASSQESAASYEQYF.

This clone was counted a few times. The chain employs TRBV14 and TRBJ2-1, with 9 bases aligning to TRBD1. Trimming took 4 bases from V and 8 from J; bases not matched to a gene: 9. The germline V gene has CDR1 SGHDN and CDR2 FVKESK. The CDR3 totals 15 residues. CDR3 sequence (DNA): TGTGCCAGCAGCCCCCAAGGACAGGGGTTCGATGAGCAGTTCTTC. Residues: CASSPQGQGFDEQFF. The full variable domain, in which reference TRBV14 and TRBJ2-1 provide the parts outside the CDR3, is EAGVTQFPSHSVIEKGQTVTLRCDPISGHDNLYWYRRVMGKEIKFLLHFVKESKQDESGMPNNRFLAERTGGTYSTLKVQPAELEDSGVYFCASSPQGQGFDEQFFGPGTRLTVL.

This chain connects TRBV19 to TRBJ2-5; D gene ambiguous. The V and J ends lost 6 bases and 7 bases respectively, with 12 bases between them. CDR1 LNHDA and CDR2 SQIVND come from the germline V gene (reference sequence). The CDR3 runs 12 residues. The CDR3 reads CASSGARGTQYF. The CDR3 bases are TGTGCCAGTAGCGGTGCCCGCGGGACCCAGTACTTC.

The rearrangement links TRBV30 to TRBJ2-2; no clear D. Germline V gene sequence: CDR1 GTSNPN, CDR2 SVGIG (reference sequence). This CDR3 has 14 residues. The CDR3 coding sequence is TGTGCGCTTGGGCTGGACGGAAACACCGGGGAGCTGTTTTTT. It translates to CALGLDGNTGELFF.

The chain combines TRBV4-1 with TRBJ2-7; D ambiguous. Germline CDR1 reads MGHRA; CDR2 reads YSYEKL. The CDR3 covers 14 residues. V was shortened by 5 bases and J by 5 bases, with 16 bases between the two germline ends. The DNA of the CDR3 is TGCGCCAGCAGCTCAGACGGGTTATGGGACGAGCAGTACTTC. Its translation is CASSSDGLWDEQYF.

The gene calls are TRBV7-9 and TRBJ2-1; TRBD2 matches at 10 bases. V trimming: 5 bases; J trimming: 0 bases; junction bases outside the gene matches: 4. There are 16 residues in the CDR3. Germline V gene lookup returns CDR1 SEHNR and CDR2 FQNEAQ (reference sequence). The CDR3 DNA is TGTGCCAGCAGCCGTCCTAGCGGGAGCTCCTACAATGAGCAGTTCTTC. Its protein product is CASSRPSGSSYNEQFF.

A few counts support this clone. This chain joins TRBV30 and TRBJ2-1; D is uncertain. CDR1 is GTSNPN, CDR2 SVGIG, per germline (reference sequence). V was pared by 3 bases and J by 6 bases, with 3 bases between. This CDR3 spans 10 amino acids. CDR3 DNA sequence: TGTGCCTGGAGCCTCAATGAGCAGTTCTTC. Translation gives CAWSLNEQFF.

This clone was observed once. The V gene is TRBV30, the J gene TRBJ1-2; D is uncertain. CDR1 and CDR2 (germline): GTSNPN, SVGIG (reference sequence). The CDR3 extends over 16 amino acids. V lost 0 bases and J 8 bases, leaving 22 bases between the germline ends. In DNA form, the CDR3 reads TGTGCCTGGAGTGTCGCGATGGAGGGAGCGGTGGGCGGCTACACCTTC. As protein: CAWSVAMEGAVGGYTF.

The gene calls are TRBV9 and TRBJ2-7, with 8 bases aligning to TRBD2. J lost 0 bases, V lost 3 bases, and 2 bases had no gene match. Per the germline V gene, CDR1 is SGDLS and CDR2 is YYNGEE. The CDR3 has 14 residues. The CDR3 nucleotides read TGTGCCAGCAGCGAGGCGGGAGGCTCCTACGAGCAGTACTTC. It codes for CASSEAGGSYEQYF.

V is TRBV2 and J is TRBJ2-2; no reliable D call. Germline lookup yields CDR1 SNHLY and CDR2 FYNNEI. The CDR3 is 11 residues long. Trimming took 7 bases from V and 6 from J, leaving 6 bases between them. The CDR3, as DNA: TGTGCCAGCACAAGCCCCGGGGAGCTGTTTTTT. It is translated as CASTSPGELFF.

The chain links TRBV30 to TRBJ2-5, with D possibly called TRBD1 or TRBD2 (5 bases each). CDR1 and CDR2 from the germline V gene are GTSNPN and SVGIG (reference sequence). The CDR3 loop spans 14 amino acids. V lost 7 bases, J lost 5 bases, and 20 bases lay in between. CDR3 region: CASVPGLRDETQYF. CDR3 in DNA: TGTGCCTCCGTCCCCGGGCTCCGGGACGAGACCCAGTACTTC.

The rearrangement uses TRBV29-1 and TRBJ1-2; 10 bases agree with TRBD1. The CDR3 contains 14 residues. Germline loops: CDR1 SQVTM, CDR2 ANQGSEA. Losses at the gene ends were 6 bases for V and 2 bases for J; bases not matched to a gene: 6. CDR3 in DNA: TGCAGCGTAGAGGGACAGGGGAGGAACTATGGCTACACCTTC. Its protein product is CSVEGQGRNYGYTF.

In DNA form, the CDR3 reads TGCGCCAGCAGCCAAGTTCCAACAGATACGCAGTATTTT. Residues: CASSQVPTDTQYF. The rearrangement links TRBV4-1 to TRBJ2-3, with D uncertain. V dropped 1 base and J dropped 3 bases, with 5 bases sitting between them. CDR1 and CDR2 (germline): MGHRA, YSYEKL. The CDR3 runs to 13 residues.

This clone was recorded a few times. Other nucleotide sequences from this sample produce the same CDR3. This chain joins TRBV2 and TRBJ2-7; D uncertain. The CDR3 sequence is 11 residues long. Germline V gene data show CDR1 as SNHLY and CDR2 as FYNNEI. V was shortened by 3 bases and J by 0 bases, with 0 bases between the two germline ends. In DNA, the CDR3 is TGTGCCAGCAGTGACTCCTACGAGCAGTACTTC. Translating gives CASSDSYEQYF.

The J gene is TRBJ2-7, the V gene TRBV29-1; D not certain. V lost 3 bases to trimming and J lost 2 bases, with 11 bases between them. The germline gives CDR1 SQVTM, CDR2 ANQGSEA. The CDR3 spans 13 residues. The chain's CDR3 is CSVESPNTYEQYF. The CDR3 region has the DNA TGCAGCGTTGAGAGCCCGAATACCTACGAGCAGTACTTC.

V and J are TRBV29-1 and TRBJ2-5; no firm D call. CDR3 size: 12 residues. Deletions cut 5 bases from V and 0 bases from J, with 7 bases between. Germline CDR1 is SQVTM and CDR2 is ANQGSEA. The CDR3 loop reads CSVYGDQETQYF. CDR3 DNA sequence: TGCAGCGTTTATGGGGACCAAGAGACCCAGTACTTC.

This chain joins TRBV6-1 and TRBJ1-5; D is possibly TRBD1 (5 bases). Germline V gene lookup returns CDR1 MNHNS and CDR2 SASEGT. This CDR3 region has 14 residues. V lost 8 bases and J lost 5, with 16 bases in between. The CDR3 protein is CASRGPRTHQPQHF. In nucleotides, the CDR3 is TGTGCCAGCCGGGGCCCCAGGACTCATCAGCCCCAGCATTTT.

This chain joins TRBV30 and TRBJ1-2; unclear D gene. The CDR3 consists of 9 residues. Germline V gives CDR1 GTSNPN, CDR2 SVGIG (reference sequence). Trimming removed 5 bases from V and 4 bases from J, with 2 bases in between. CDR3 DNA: TGTGCCTGGGCCTATGGCTACACCTTC. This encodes CAWAYGYTF. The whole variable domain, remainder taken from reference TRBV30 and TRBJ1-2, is SQTIHQWPATLVQPVGSPLSLECTVEGTSNPNLYWYRQAAGRGLQLLFYSVGIGQISSEVPQNLSASRPQDRQFILSSKKLLLSDSGFYLCAWAYGYTFGSGTRLTVV.

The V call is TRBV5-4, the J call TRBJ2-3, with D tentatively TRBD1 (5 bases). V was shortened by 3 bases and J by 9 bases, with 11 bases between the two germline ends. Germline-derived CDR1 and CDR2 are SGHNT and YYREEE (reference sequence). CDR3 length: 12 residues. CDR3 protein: CASSWGQGTQYF. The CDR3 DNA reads TGTGCCAGCAGCTGGGGCCAGGGAACGCAGTATTTT.